These 2 T cell receptor beta chains originate from one sample sequenced in a study of cytomegalovirus exposure and HLA in healthy donors. Both 60 Vbeta primers and 13 Jbeta primers went into the PCR. The protocol was immunoSEQ multiplex PCR, while the TCRdb copy is restricted to in-frame clones and leaves out a portion. This sample has 100,000 to 150,000 clones, with under 12% found just once. The sequencing sample was made of PBMCs. Every receptor here comes from a woman younger than 35 in good health and CMV-seropositive.

This clone was seen many times. This rearrangement joins TRBV28 to TRBJ2-5; the D gene is possibly TRBD2 (5 bases). V lost 3 bases and J lost 1, with 15 bases in between. The length of the CDR3 is 16 residues. Looked up from germline, CDR1 is MDHEN and CDR2 is SYDVKM. The CDR3 loop is CASSFLGTGIQETQYF. DNA of the CDR3: TGTGCCAGCAGTTTTTTGGGAACCGGGATCCAAGAGACCCAGTACTTC. The variable domain in full, with the rest retrieved from reference TRBV28 and TRBJ2-5, is DVKVTQSSRYLVKRTGEKVFLECVQDMDHENMFWYRQDPGLGLRLIYFSYDVKMKEKGDIPEGYSVSREKKERFSLILESASTNQTSMYLCASSFLGTGIQETQYFGPGTRLLVL.

The chain's CDR3 is CASSPQQLETQYF. The CDR3 DNA follows: TGTGCCAGCTCACCCCAACAGTTAGAGACCCAGTACTTC. V gene TRBV18 combines with J gene TRBJ2-5; D unresolved. This CDR3 has 13 amino acids. Trimming took off 3 bases at V and 4 bases at J, with 9 bases between the two ends. The V gene's germline CDR1 is KGHSH and CDR2 LQKENI.